These T cell receptor beta chains were read from a single sample in a study of PD-1 blockade in mismatch repair-deficient tumors. Sequencing used immunoSEQ multiplex PCR; TCRdb keeps in-frame clones, though not all of them. The sample records some 130,000 clones, roughly 86% being singletons. The specimen comprised peripheral blood, sampled approximately 70 weeks after starting pembrolizumab. These receptors were obtained from an adult with mismatch repair-deficient cancer. Each CDR3 is given with its conserved first and last residue. A D gene is named only where the DNA matches it firmly.

D gene: NA; V gene: TRBV2; CDR3 protein: CASRTAEKLFF
D gene: NA; V gene: TRBV15; CDR3 protein: CATSGHETFKNIQYF
D gene: NA; V gene: TRBV7-9; CDR3 protein: CASLPQGPRAGELFF
D gene: NA; V gene: TRBV7-9; CDR3 protein: CASSLGWIGDKTF
D gene: TRBD1; V gene: TRBV23-1; CDR3 protein: CASSHHTSRTGLYEQYF
D gene: TRBD2; V gene: TRBV6-5; CDR3 protein: CASRLAGGPNEQFF
D gene: NA; V gene: TRBV7-3; CDR3 protein: CASSLWVPGELFF
D gene: NA; V gene: TRBV25-1; CDR3 protein: CASSDLGQGRDGETQYF
D gene: NA; V gene: TRBV7-9; CDR3 protein: CASSSGTDYGYTF
D gene: NA; V gene: TRBV6-6; CDR3 protein: CASSYGLHEQYF
D gene: NA; V gene: TRBV4-1; CDR3 protein: CASSFWGGANVLTF
D gene: TRBD1; V gene: TRBV5-4; CDR3 protein: CASRLGQGAGGANVLTF
D gene: TRBD2; V gene: TRBV20-1; CDR3 protein: CSAKIGTKRYF
D gene: NA; V gene: TRBV21-1; CDR3 protein: CASSKEPTGELFF
D gene: NA; V gene: TRBV13; CDR3 protein: CASSPPRYEGNEQFF
D gene: TRBD2; V gene: TRBV4-2; CDR3 protein: CASSQDGTSGSLHEQYF
D gene: NA; V gene: TRBV14; CDR3 protein: CASSQDGGWNTEAFF
D gene: TRBD2; V gene: TRBV11-2; CDR3 protein: CASSPTGVAGGYEQYF
D gene: NA; V gene: TRBV30; CDR3 protein: CAWSESWASPDTQYF
D gene: NA; V gene: TRBV30; CDR3 protein: CAWRNWDGRGPDYEQYF
D gene: NA; V gene: TRBV27; CDR3 protein: CASSMGLVNEQFF
D gene: NA; V gene: TRBV27; CDR3 protein: CASSSLGTQYF
D gene: TRBD2; V gene: TRBV27; CDR3 protein: CASSLGTSGGNEQFF
D gene: NA; V gene: TRBV27; CDR3 protein: CASSRDRRWDNEQFF
D gene: NA; V gene: TRBV9; CDR3 protein: CASSVKGGNEQFF
D gene: TRBD1; V gene: TRBV5-1; CDR3 protein: CASSFRGLGNTIYF
D gene: TRBD2; V gene: TRBV7-9; CDR3 protein: CASSLAWSSGAYEQYF